Listed below are T cell receptor beta chains from one sample, sequenced in a study of T cell responses to AZD1222 COVID-19 vaccine. Profiled with immunoSEQ multiplex PCR; TCRdb holds only in-frame clones, not every one. The data contain about 150,000 clones, 90% to 95% of them singletons. The starting material was peripheral blood, obtained on day 0 of AZD1222 vaccination. The receptors derive from an adult in good health. Each CDR3 is given without its conserved first and last residue.

J gene,V gene,CDR3 protein
TRBJ2-1,TRBV7-2,ASSFDRGSYNEQF
TRBJ2-5,TRBV7-6,ASSLWGSGGETQY
TRBJ2-7,TRBV28,ASSFRQWGRSTD
TRBJ1-4,TRBV10-2,ASRPRTRPQRDEKLF
TRBJ1-5,TRBV7-9,ASSSGSHLGNQPQH
TRBJ2-3,TRBV19,ASSIGFLGHSNLTDTQY
TRBJ2-7,TRBV18,ASSPLSGAEQY
TRBJ2-1,TRBV11-3,ASSLGSGGSYNEQF
TRBJ2-1,TRBV6-5,ASTTGQRGNEQF
TRBJ2-5,TRBV27,ASSPTRRETQY
TRBJ1-4,TRBV7-6,ASSLRQGPLNEKLF
TRBJ2-2,TRBV27,ASRVGGASYTGELF
TRBJ1-5,TRBV6-5,ASGMDQPQH
TRBJ2-7,TRBV28,ASSPHTAAGEAYEQY
TRBJ2-7,TRBV5-1,ASSHMDSSYEQY
TRBJ2-3,TRBV7-2,ASSSPRTSGTDTQY
TRBJ2-5,TRBV5-1,ASSTTTQETQY
TRBJ2-5,TRBV9,ASSPGLAEQETQY
TRBJ1-5,TRBV2,ASSSDGNQPQH
TRBJ2-1,TRBV5-1,ASSPGSTSHEQF
TRBJ1-3,TRBV7-9,ASSLARSGNTIY
TRBJ2-3,TRBV7-8,ASSLIGRHNDTQY
TRBJ1-3,TRBV19,ATESGNTIY
TRBJ2-7,TRBV18,ASSTSTNSYEQY
TRBJ2-3,TRBV18,ATHAGGFTDTQY
TRBJ1-4,TRBV27,ASSLTGVNEKLF
TRBJ1-6,TRBV24-1,ATSDLFGLSYNSPLH
TRBJ1-1,TRBV5-6,ASSSRVQGRGTEAF
TRBJ2-2,TRBV2,ASTHRFAGGTGELF
TRBJ2-1,TRBV18,ASSPWDPPNEQF
TRBJ2-7,TRBV27,ASSLAGSYEQY
TRBJ1-1,TRBV4-1,ASSQGGPEAF
TRBJ2-7,TRBV9,ASSEAGGLSYEQY